Listed below are T cell receptor beta chains from one sample, sequenced in a study of beta chain features in type 1 diabetes. Here immunoSEQ multiplex PCR was the method, and the copy in TCRdb shows in-frame clones only, minus some. The sample lists some 500,000 clones; 10% to 12% were seen once. The specimen sequenced was naive CD4+ T cells from blood. Receptor source: a woman aged 18-35 years in good health. Both conserved end residues are part of each CDR3. A D gene is named only where the DNA matches it firmly. Not all rows give a size; the values are once, few, many and, for expanded clones, a class.

TRBV19,few,TRBJ2-7,.,14,CASSKRTAADEQYF,TGTGCCAGTAGTAAAAGGACAGCGGCGGACGAGCAGTACTTC
TRBV20-1,.,TRBJ2-3,.,11,CSAQAGDTQYF,TGCAGTGCACAAGCGGGAGATACGCAGTATTTT
TRBV29-1,few,TRBJ2-3,.,16,CSVDSPVGRYTDTQYF,TGCAGCGTTGACAGTCCTGTCGGCCGCTACACAGATACGCAGTATTTT
TRBV5-6,.,TRBJ2-5,TRBD2,14,CASSTASGGETQYF,TGTGCCAGCAGCACAGCTAGCGGGGGTGAGACCCAGTACTTC
TRBV5-1,few,TRBJ2-7,.,14,CASSFGASRYEQYF,TGCGCCAGCAGCTTTGGAGCCTCTCGCTACGAGCAGTACTTC
TRBV29-1,few,TRBJ2-7,TRBD1,12,CSAETGYDEQYF,TGCAGCGCCGAGACAGGGTATGACGAGCAGTACTTC
TRBV2,.,TRBJ2-3,.,12,CASSLRADTQYF,TGTGCCAGCAGCCTCCGGGCAGATACGCAGTATTTT
TRBV14,few,TRBJ2-4,.,13,CASSRTGEGIQYF,TGTGCCAGCAGTCGAACAGGGGAGGGCATTCAGTACTTC
TRBV9,few,TRBJ2-1,TRBD1,14,CASSETGGHNEQFF,TGTGCCAGCAGCGAGACAGGGGGACACAATGAGCAGTTCTTC
TRBV9,.,TRBJ1-6,.,14,CASSVGGPGSPLHF,TGTGCCAGCAGCGTAGGAGGGCCAGGTTCACCCCTCCACTTT
TRBV7-9,.,TRBJ2-6,TRBD1,19,CASSLGSGTVNSGANVLTF,TGTGCCAGCAGCTTAGGATCCGGGACAGTGAACTCTGGGGCCAACGTCCTGACTTTC
TRBV9,.,TRBJ1-2,.,12,CASSVGLYGYTF,TGTGCCAGCAGCGTAGGCTTATATGGCTACACCTTC
TRBV7-2,.,TRBJ2-1,.,15,CASSSPDTSYNEQFF,TGTGCCAGCAGCTCCCCAGACACGAGCTACAATGAGCAGTTCTTC
TRBV7-2,few,TRBJ2-1,.,14,CASSQDSSSMEQFF,TGTGCCAGCAGCCAGGACTCCTCTAGTATGGAGCAGTTCTTC
TRBV20-1,.,TRBJ1-5,.,11,CSALTNQPQHF,TGCAGTGCCTTGACAAATCAGCCCCAGCATTTT
TRBV15,.,TRBJ2-1,TRBD1,13,CATSRGTENEQFF,TGTGCCACCAGCAGGGGGACAGAGAATGAGCAGTTCTTC
TRBV7-9,few,TRBJ2-3,TRBD2,15,CASSTGTIDADTQYF,TGTGCCAGCAGCACCGGGACTATCGACGCAGATACGCAGTATTTT
TRBV9,few,TRBJ2-1,TRBD2,20,CASSERPGLAGGSSYNEQFF,TGTGCCAGCAGCGAAAGACCGGGACTAGCGGGGGGTAGCTCCTACAATGAGCAGTTCTTC
TRBV9,.,TRBJ1-1,.,15,CASSVEARANTEAFF,TGTGCCAGCAGCGTAGAAGCCAGGGCGAACACTGAAGCTTTCTTT
TRBV19,.,TRBJ2-7,TRBD2,13,CASTRGGGYEQYF,TGTGCCAGTACCCGTGGGGGGGGCTACGAGCAGTACTTC
TRBV7-7,.,TRBJ2-1,.,15,CASSLTGQPNNEQFF,TGTGCCAGCAGCTTGACTGGGCAGCCCAACAATGAGCAGTTCTTC
TRBV7-9,.,TRBJ2-5,TRBD2,14,CASKTSGFQETQYF,TGTGCCAGCAAGACTAGCGGGTTCCAAGAGACCCAGTACTTC
TRBV28,few,TRBJ1-6,.,15,CATSDTLLGNSPLHF,TGTGCCACCTCGGACACTTTGCTGGGTAATTCACCCCTCCACTTT
TRBV9,few,TRBJ2-1,.,15,CASSAGHLSYNEQFF,TGTGCCAGCAGCGCAGGACACCTCTCCTACAATGAGCAGTTCTTC
TRBV27,once,TRBJ2-5,TRBD2,16,CASRPSLAGGSETQYF,TGTGCCAGCAGGCCATCCCTAGCGGGAGGTTCGGAGACCCAGTACTTC
TRBV2,few,TRBJ2-1,.,14,CASSLIWLGNEQFF,TGTGCCAGCAGTCTAATCTGGTTGGGGAATGAGCAGTTCTTC
TRBV5-4,few,TRBJ1-5,TRBD1,14,CASSRQGSNQPQHF,TGTGCCAGCAGCCGACAGGGGAGCAATCAGCCCCAGCATTTT
TRBV7-8,few,TRBJ2-3,TRBD2,17,CASSPLGEGLSTDTQYF,TGTGCCAGCAGCCCACTCGGTGAGGGACTAAGCACAGATACGCAGTATTTT
TRBV5-1,few,TRBJ2-5,TRBD1,15,CASSIGTAYQETQYF,TGCGCCAGCAGCATAGGGACAGCGTACCAAGAGACCCAGTACTTC
TRBV10-3,few,TRBJ2-3,.,12,CAIRGSTDTQYF,TGTGCCATCCGCGGGAGCACAGATACGCAGTATTTT
TRBV18,.,TRBJ1-2,.,14,CASSEGHGGYGYTF,TGTGCCAGCTCAGAAGGACACGGAGGCTATGGCTACACCTTC
TRBV9,.,TRBJ2-3,.,15,CASSVAPTSTDTQYF,TGTGCCAGCAGCGTAGCACCGACTAGCACAGATACGCAGTATTTT
TRBV7-9,.,TRBJ2-3,.,15,CASSLGDRSTDTQYF,TGTGCCAGCAGCTTAGGCGACCGGAGCACAGATACGCAGTATTTT
TRBV29-1,few,TRBJ1-2,.,11,CSVGSSYGYTF,TGCAGCGTTGGTTCCAGCTATGGCTACACCTTC
TRBV30,.,TRBJ1-2,TRBD1,13,CAWSLGQAGGYTF,TGTGCCTGGAGCCTAGGACAGGCTGGTGGCTACACCTTC
TRBV4-3,many,TRBJ2-4,.,14,CASSQEPGYGIQYF,TGCGCCAGCAGCCAAGAGCCCGGCTACGGCATTCAGTACTTC
TRBV14,few,TRBJ2-3,.,14,CASSPAGVTDTQYF,TGTGCCAGCAGCCCCGCAGGTGTGACAGATACGCAGTATTTT
TRBV7-2,.,TRBJ2-7,.,18,CASSRRKKDSLGIYEQYF,TGTGCCAGCAGCCGACGAAAAAAGGACTCCCTCGGTATCTACGAGCAGTACTTC
TRBV6-5,few,TRBJ1-1,.,15,CASSRAPTGHTEAFF,TGTGCCAGCAGTCGAGCCCCCACAGGGCACACTGAAGCTTTCTTT
TRBV29-1,few,TRBJ2-1,.,14,CSVVGFGSYNEQFF,TGCAGCGTTGTTGGGTTTGGCTCCTACAATGAGCAGTTCTTC
TRBV14,few,TRBJ2-7,.,11,CASSQGSWQYF,TGTGCCAGCAGCCAAGGATCCTGGCAGTACTTC
TRBV18,few,TRBJ2-3,.,13,CASSQGQTDTQYF,TGTGCCAGCTCGCAGGGTCAGACAGATACGCAGTATTTT
TRBV6-6,few,TRBJ2-1,TRBD2,15,CASSSTSGRVGEQFF,TGTGCCAGCAGTTCCACTAGCGGGAGAGTCGGTGAGCAGTTCTTC
TRBV19,few,TRBJ1-4,TRBD1,20,CASSILYPGTDVSEDEKLFF,TGTGCCAGTAGTATTCTCTATCCAGGGACAGACGTCTCCGAGGATGAAAAACTGTTTTTT
TRBV7-9,.,TRBJ2-5,TRBD2,14,CASSLGLVESTQYF,TGTGCCAGCAGCCTAGGACTAGTCGAGTCGACCCAGTACTTC
TRBV18,.,TRBJ1-4,TRBD1,14,CASSMDRKNEKLFF,TGTGCCAGCTCGATGGACAGGAAGAATGAAAAACTGTTTTTT
TRBV4-2,few,TRBJ1-1,.,14,CASSQVDRAREAFF,TGTGCCAGCAGCCAAGTCGACAGAGCCCGTGAAGCTTTCTTT
TRBV4-2,few,TRBJ2-7,TRBD2,15,CASSQTSGATYEQYF,TGTGCCAGCAGCCAAACTAGCGGGGCGACCTACGAGCAGTACTTC
TRBV7-2,.,TRBJ2-3,TRBD2,17,CASSFPGLAGVLDTQYF,TGTGCCAGCAGCTTTCCCGGACTAGCGGGAGTTTTAGATACGCAGTATTTT
TRBV7-9,once,TRBJ2-1,.,14,CASSFRDLLNEQFF,TGTGCCAGCAGCTTCCGGGACCTCCTCAATGAGCAGTTCTTC
TRBV30,.,TRBJ1-2,TRBD1,13,CAWTRDRSRGYTF,TGTGCCTGGACCCGGGACAGGAGTCGGGGCTACACCTTC
TRBV9,few,TRBJ1-6,.,14,CASSASPGLSPLHF,TGTGCCAGCAGCGCCAGCCCCGGTTTATCACCCCTCCACTTT
TRBV30,.,TRBJ2-3,.,13,CAWDRENTDTQYF,TGTGCCTGGGACCGGGAGAACACAGATACGCAGTATTTT
TRBV11-2,.,TRBJ2-2,TRBD2,16,CASSSIAGGITGELFF,TGTGCCAGCAGCTCCATTGCGGGAGGAATAACCGGGGAGCTGTTTTTT
TRBV7-9,.,TRBJ2-3,.,14,CASSFRGGTDTQYF,TGTGCCAGCAGCTTTAGGGGCGGTACAGATACGCAGTATTTT